The next 19 T cell receptor beta chains were all read from a single sample in a study of shared clonotypes between healthy human individuals. Profiling relied on immunoSEQ multiplex PCR, and the TCRdb table lists in-frame clones only, not all of them. The data hold hundreds of thousands of clones, with less than 98% observed a single time. Sequences were obtained from naive CD4+ T cells sorted from blood. Subset here: CD45RA+ positively selected. The receptors were sampled from a woman in her 30s in good health.

This chain joins TRBV28 and TRBJ1-2; D might be TRBD1 (6 bases). From germline, CDR1 is MDHEN and CDR2 SYDVKM. V gave up 6 bases and J gave up 3 bases, with 14 bases separating them. The CDR3 sequence is 14 residues long. The CDR3 DNA sequence: TGTGCCAGCAGCCCCGGGGGGGCATACTATGGCTACACCTTC. It codes for CASSPGGAYYGYTF.

The chain employs TRBV11-2 and TRBJ1-2, with D maybe TRBD1 (6 bases). The V gene's germline CDR1 is SGHAT and CDR2 FQNNGV. The V and J ends lost 1 base and 8 bases respectively, with 11 bases between them. This CDR3 spans 13 amino acids. This chain's CDR3 is CASSLAGVRGYTF. CDR3 DNA: TGTGCCAGCAGCTTAGCAGGGGTCAGGGGCTACACCTTC.

This clone was detected only once. The rearrangement links TRBV6-5 to TRBJ2-4, with a tentative D call TRBD1 (5 bases). CDR1 is MNHEY, CDR2 SVGAGI, per germline. The CDR3 covers 16 residues. V dropped 0 bases and J dropped 0 bases, with 9 bases sitting between them. DNA for the CDR3: TGTGCCAGCAGTTACTCGATTCAGGGAGCCAAAAACATTCAGTACTTC. As protein: CASSYSIQGAKNIQYF.

The rearrangement uses TRBV28 and TRBJ2-3; TRBD1 agrees at 8 bases. CDR3 length equals 15 residues. Trimming cost V 5 bases and J 0 bases; bases outside gene matches: 4. The V gene's germline CDR1 is MDHEN and CDR2 SYDVKM. CDR3 sequence (DNA): TGTGCCAGCAGTGTGAGGACAGGGAGCACAGATACGCAGTATTTT. The encoded protein is CASSVRTGSTDTQYF.

V usage is TRBV4-1 and J usage is TRBJ2-2, with 14 bases identical to TRBD2. Germline CDR1 is MGHRA and CDR2 is YSYEKL. V was pared by 6 bases and J by 1 base, with 10 bases of the junction left unmatched. The CDR3 consists of 19 residues. The CDR3 sequence is CASSPSGLAGELNTGELFF. The CDR3 nucleotides read TGCGCCAGCAGTCCATCGGGACTAGCGGGAGAGTTGAACACCGGGGAGCTGTTTTTT.

The rearrangement links TRBV14 to TRBJ1-2; 7 bases align to TRBD1. Trimming at V came to 9 bases and at J to 5 bases, leaving 6 bases not matched to a gene. Looked up from germline, CDR1 is SGHDN and CDR2 is FVKESK. CDR3 length: 12 amino acids. CDR3 in amino acids: CARRGRGYGYTF. The CDR3 bases are TGTGCCAGAAGGGGGCGCGGGTATGGCTACACCTTC.

V gene TRBV30 combines with J gene TRBJ2-3; no clear D. The CDR3 totals 17 residues. Germline assignment: CDR1 GTSNPN and CDR2 SVGIG (reference sequence). V dropped 3 bases and J dropped 0 bases, with 19 bases sitting between them. The DNA for the CDR3 is TGTGCCTGGAGGCCCATCGCGAATCGGTTCAGCACAGATACGCAGTATTTT. Protein: CAWRPIANRFSTDTQYF.

This chain joins TRBV28 and TRBJ2-1; 7 bases map to TRBD2. V was clipped by 2 bases and J by 5 bases; unmatched bases: 6. CDR3 length: 15 amino acids. Germline V gives CDR1 MDHEN, CDR2 SYDVKM. CDR3 sequence: CASSLVGLTNNEQFF. The CDR3, as DNA: TGTGCCAGCAGTTTAGTGGGACTAACTAACAATGAGCAGTTCTTC.

The genes are TRBV5-8 and TRBJ1-1; D might be TRBD1 (6 bases). CDR1 and CDR2 (germline): SGHTS, YDEGEE. The CDR3 totals 14 residues. Trimming shortened V by 5 bases and J by 2 bases, and 13 bases separated the two germline ends. DNA of the CDR3: TGTGCCAGCAGAACAGAGACAGGAAACACTGAAGCTTTCTTT. Its protein is CASRTETGNTEAFF.

The chain has TRBV5-1 and TRBJ2-1, with 9 bases lining up with TRBD2. Germline V CDR1 and CDR2: SGHRS, YFSETQ. The J segment lost 7 bases and the V segment lost 1 base, leaving 6 bases of the junction unmatched. This CDR3 comprises 15 residues. CDR3 nucleotide sequence: TGCGCCAGCAGCTTGCCGGCGGGAGGGAGTAATGAGCAGTTCTTC. Residues: CASSLPAGGSNEQFF.

The V gene is TRBV9, the J gene TRBJ2-2, with 7 bases that match TRBD1. The CDR3 has 15 amino acids. The ends lost 4 bases at V and 3 bases at J; junction bases unmatched: 6. CDR1 is SGDLS, CDR2 YYNGEE, per germline. The CDR3 DNA reads as TGTGCCAGCAGCCCAAGGGGGCAGGACACCGGGGAGCTGTTTTTT. Protein product: CASSPRGQDTGELFF.

The chain joins TRBV23-1 to TRBJ1-2; D uncertain. TRBV23-1 is treated as an ORF (open reading frame) with a function not yet certain. The ends were cut back, 4 bases at V and 8 bases at J, with 17 bases in the middle. The CDR3 length is 14 residues. CDR3 region: CASSLRHPPRGYTF. In nucleotides, the CDR3 is TGCGCCAGCAGTCTCAGACATCCGCCAAGGGGCTACACCTTC.

The rearrangement links TRBV5-6 to TRBJ2-3; 7 bases fit TRBD2. CDR1 is SGHDT, CDR2 YYEEEE, per germline. This CDR3 has 16 residues. V dropped 1 base and J dropped 4; count of bases not matched to a gene: 9. The CDR3 here is CASSLYGGSRADTQYF. CDR3 nucleotide sequence: TGTGCCAGCAGCTTGTACGGCGGGAGTCGGGCAGATACGCAGTATTTT.

To note about this clone: Within the sample, other DNA sequences also encode this same CDR3. The chain couples TRBV5-5 to TRBJ2-7; D is uncertain. The CDR3 spans 11 residues. Trimming pared 4 bases from V and 4 bases from J, leaving 6 bases between. Germline assignment: CDR1 SGHKS and CDR2 YYEKEE (reference sequence). CDR3 sequence reads: CASSLTYEQYF. The CDR3 nucleotides are TGTGCCAGCAGCCTCACTTACGAGCAGTACTTC.

V gene TRBV7-9 combines with J gene TRBJ1-4; 8 bases match TRBD1. V shed 4 bases and J 7 bases; nucleotides not matched to a gene: 8. The CDR3 spans 15 residues. Germline V gene lookup returns CDR1 SEHNR and CDR2 FQNEAQ (reference sequence). The CDR3 loop reads CASSSDRANGEKLFF. The DNA for the CDR3 is TGTGCCAGCAGCTCGGACAGGGCCAATGGTGAAAAACTGTTTTTT.

This chain links TRBV11-2 with TRBJ2-3; 7 bases are shared with TRBD2. The CDR3 contains 16 residues. Germline V lookup: CDR1 SGHAT, CDR2 FQNNGV. The ends lost 1 base at V and 2 bases at J; junction bases unmatched: 6. The CDR3 sequence is CASSLAAGPLTDTQYF. The CDR3, as DNA: TGTGCCAGCAGCTTAGCAGCGGGGCCCCTCACAGATACGCAGTATTTT.

The chain joins TRBV14 to TRBJ2-3; 13 nucleotides line up with TRBD2. V lost 4 bases, J lost 1 base, and 14 bases stayed unmatched. The CDR3 totals 20 residues. Germline values: CDR1 SGHDN, CDR2 FVKESK. The DNA of the CDR3 is TGTGCCAGCAGCCCCCGACCCGGGACTAGCGGGATTTTCGGCACAGATACGCAGTATTTT. Its translation is CASSPRPGTSGIFGTDTQYF.

The chain combines TRBV5-4 with TRBJ1-4, with 12 bases aligning to TRBD1. The CDR3 runs to 17 residues. Germline CDR1 reads SGHNT; CDR2 reads YYREEE (reference sequence). Trimming removed 0 bases from V and 4 bases from J; junction bases left unmatched: 4. CDR3: CASSLEGQGAGNEKLFF. DNA for the CDR3: TGTGCCAGCAGCTTGGAGGGACAGGGGGCCGGTAATGAAAAACTGTTTTTT.

The chain recombines TRBV27 with TRBJ1-2; possible D gene TRBD1, 5 bases. This CDR3 contains 13 residues. V lost 5 bases and J 9 bases, leaving 16 bases between the germline ends. Germline V gives CDR1 MNHEY, CDR2 SMNVEV (reference sequence). The CDR3 loop reads CASSIGTSASYTF. In nucleotides, the CDR3 is TGTGCCAGCAGTATCGGGACCTCGGCAAGCTACACCTTC.